A selection of T cell receptor beta chains follows, all from one sample in a study of blood T cell repertoires in COVID-19. Assay used: immunoSEQ multiplex PCR; TCRdb lists only in-frame clones, some missing. The sample contains 180,000 or so clones, about 82% of which appear only once. The sample comprised PBMCs or T cells enriched from blood (not recorded which). The receptor source for this set is a man in his forties or fifties with acute COVID-19. CDR3s include the opening cysteine and the closing phenylalanine or tryptophan. D genes are given only for firm matches. Only some rows state a clone size, as once, few, many or a class for expanded clones.

clone size	J gene	V gene	D gene	CDR3 protein	CDR3 DNA
.	TRBJ1-2	TRBV9	TRBD1	CASSVVRTGEDTF	TGTGCCAGCAGCGTAGTTAGGACAGGGGAAGATACCTTC
.	TRBJ1-1	TRBV7-2	.	CASSLGSDFNTEAFF	TGTGCCAGCAGCTTAGGGAGTGATTTTAACACTGAAGCTTTCTTT
.	TRBJ2-5	TRBV3-1/TRBV3-2	TRBD2	CASSLSGSTQTQYF	TGTGCCAGCAGCCTTAGCGGGAGTACGCAGACCCAGTACTTC
.	TRBJ1-4	TRBV6-5	.	CASSLQVIEKLFF	TGTGCCAGCAGTTTACAGGTGATTGAAAAACTGTTTTTT
.	TRBJ1-4	TRBV19	.	CASREGERDRGREKLFF	TGTGCCAGTAGAGAAGGTGAGCGGGACCGGGGACGAGAAAAACTGTTTTTT
.	TRBJ2-3	TRBV7-8	.	CASSLDLVRSTDTQYF	TGTGCCAGCAGCTTAGATCTAGTACGGTCCACAGATACGCAGTATTTT
once	TRBJ2-5	TRBV27	TRBD2	CASSGLAGLETQYF	TGTGCCAGCAGCGGACTAGCGGGACTAGAGACCCAGTACTTC
.	TRBJ2-1	TRBV5-1	TRBD2	CASSFQTSGYNEQFF	TGCGCCAGCAGCTTTCAGACTAGCGGCTACAATGAGCAGTTCTTC
.	TRBJ2-7	TRBV28	.	CASSILTGYPYEQYF	TGTGCCAGCAGTATACTGACAGGCTATCCCTACGAGCAGTACTTC
.	TRBJ1-2	TRBV30	TRBD1	CAWSVLGTAPGNTF	TGTGCCTGGAGTGTTCTGGGGACAGCACCTGGAAACACCTTC
.	TRBJ1-3	TRBV2	.	CASSEARGFRNTIYF	TGTGCCAGCAGTGAAGCGCGGGGTTTTAGAAACACCATATATTTT
.	TRBJ1-1	TRBV24-1	.	CARGGTPYMNTEAFF	TGTGCCCGGGGGGGGACCCCGTACATGAACACTGAAGCTTTCTTT
.	TRBJ1-2	TRBV7-8	TRBD1	CASSQDRGRGYTF	TGTGCCAGCAGCCAAGACAGGGGGAGAGGCTACACCTTC
.	TRBJ1-2	TRBV3-1/TRBV3-2	TRBD1	CASSRPLGTGHYGYTF	TGTGCCAGCAGCCGACCACTAGGGACAGGGCACTATGGCTACACCTTC
few	TRBJ2-1	TRBV2	.	CATLGASGDNEQFF	TGTGCCACCCTGGGGGCCAGTGGAGACAATGAGCAGTTCTTC
.	TRBJ1-6	TRBV27	.	CASREQQGGSPLHF	TGTGCCAGCAGGGAGCAGCAGGGTGGTTCACCCCTCCACTTT
.	TRBJ1-5	TRBV7-2	.	CASSSQYGNLQPQHF	TGTGCCAGCAGCTCCCAGTATGGCAACCTTCAGCCCCAGCATTTT
.	TRBJ2-1	TRBV28	.	CASTPGYNEQFF	TGTGCCAGCACCCCAGGGTACAATGAGCAGTTCTTC
.	TRBJ1-1	TRBV11-2	TRBD1	CASSPSFRGRDTEAFF	TGTGCCAGCAGCCCTTCGTTTAGGGGGCGCGACACTGAAGCTTTCTTT
few	TRBJ2-1	TRBV18	TRBD1	CASSPGQGAHYNEQFF	TGTGCCAGCTCACCCGGACAGGGGGCCCACTACAATGAGCAGTTCTTC
.	TRBJ1-3	TRBV11-3	.	CASSSGSVRGNTIYF	TGTGCCAGCAGCTCGGGTTCCGTGAGGGGAAACACCATATATTTT
once	TRBJ2-7	TRBV10-3	.	CAISERVSQVEQYF	TGTGCCATCAGTGAGCGCGTGTCTCAGGTCGAGCAGTACTTC
.	TRBJ2-7	TRBV3-1/TRBV3-2	TRBD2	CASSRLLAGVLGEQYF	TGTGCCAGCAGCCGCCTACTAGCGGGAGTGTTAGGCGAGCAGTACTTC
.	TRBJ2-5	TRBV7-2	TRBD1	CASSSRYTGGRETQYF	TGTGCCAGCAGCTCTAGATACACAGGGGGCCGGGAGACCCAGTACTTC
.	TRBJ1-2	TRBV28	.	CASMAATRNIYGYTF	TGTGCCAGCATGGCCGCGACTAGGAATATTTATGGCTACACCTTC
.	TRBJ1-2	TRBV5-1	.	CASSLEGERSYTF	TGCGCCAGCAGCTTGGAAGGAGAACGGAGCTACACCTTC